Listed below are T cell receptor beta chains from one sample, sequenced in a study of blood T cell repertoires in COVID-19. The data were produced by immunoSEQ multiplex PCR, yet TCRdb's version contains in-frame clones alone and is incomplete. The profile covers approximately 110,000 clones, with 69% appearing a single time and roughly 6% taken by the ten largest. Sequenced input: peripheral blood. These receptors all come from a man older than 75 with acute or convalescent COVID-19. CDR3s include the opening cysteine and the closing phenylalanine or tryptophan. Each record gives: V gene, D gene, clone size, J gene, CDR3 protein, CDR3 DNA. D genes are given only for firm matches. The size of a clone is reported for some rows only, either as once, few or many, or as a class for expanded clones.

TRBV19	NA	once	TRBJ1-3	CASSPTSSNTIYF	TGTGCCAGTAGTCCCACATCTAGCAACACCATATATTTT
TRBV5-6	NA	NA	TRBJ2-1	CATGTISYNEQFF	TGTGCCACCGGGACAATCTCCTACAATGAGCAGTTCTTC
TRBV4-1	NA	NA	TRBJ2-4	CASSQGAILGSAKNIQYF	TGCGCCAGCAGCCAAGGGGCAATTTTGGGTTCGGCCAAAAACATTCAGTACTTC
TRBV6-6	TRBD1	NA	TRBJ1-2	CASSYELTGNYGYTF	TGTGCCAGCAGTTACGAATTGACAGGGAACTATGGCTACACCTTC
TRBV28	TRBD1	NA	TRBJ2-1	CATWDRENEQFF	TGTGCCACCTGGGACAGGGAAAATGAGCAGTTCTTC
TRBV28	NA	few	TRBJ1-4	CATREEKLFF	TGTGCCACCAGAGAGGAAAAACTGTTTTTT
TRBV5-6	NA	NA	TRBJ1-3	CASSSPRDKGNTIYF	TGTGCCAGCAGCTCACCCCGGGACAAAGGAAACACCATATATTTT
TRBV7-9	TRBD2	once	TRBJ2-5	CANSLAGEETQYF	TGTGCCAACTCACTAGCGGGAGAAGAGACCCAGTACTTC
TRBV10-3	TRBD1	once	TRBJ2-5	CAISVNGQGAQTQYF	TGTGCCATCAGTGTAAATGGACAGGGGGCTCAGACCCAGTACTTC
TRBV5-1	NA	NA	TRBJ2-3	CASSRVRGVTDTQYF	TGCGCCAGCAGCCGAGTGCGCGGAGTGACAGATACGCAGTATTTT
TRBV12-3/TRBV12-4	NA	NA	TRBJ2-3	CASTPGRVDTQYF	TGTGCCAGCACCCCCGGTCGGGTGGATACGCAGTATTTT
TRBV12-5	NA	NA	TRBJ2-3	CASGTGYTQYF	TGTGCTAGTGGCACGGGTTATACGCAGTATTTT
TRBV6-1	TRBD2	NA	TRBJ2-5	CASSAPRGVLAGEETQYF	TGTGCCAGCAGTGCCCCCCGCGGGGTACTAGCGGGAGAAGAGACCCAGTACTTC
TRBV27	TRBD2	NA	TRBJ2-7	CASSLKGSLAGYEQYF	TGTGCCAGCAGTCTAAAAGGCTCCCTAGCGGGATACGAGCAGTACTTC
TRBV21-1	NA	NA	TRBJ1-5	CASSYFLEPQHF	TGTGCCAGCAGCTATTTCTTAGAGCCCCAGCATTTT
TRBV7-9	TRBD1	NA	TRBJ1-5	CASSLTGVGQPQHF	TGTGCCAGCAGCTTGACAGGGGTCGGACAGCCCCAGCATTTT
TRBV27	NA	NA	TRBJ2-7	CATSVSGYEQYF	TGTGCCACGTCGGTTTCGGGGTACGAGCAGTACTTC
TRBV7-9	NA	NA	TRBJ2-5	CASSLWERETQYF	TGTGCCAGCAGCTTATGGGAGCGTGAGACCCAGTACTTC
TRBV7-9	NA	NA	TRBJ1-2	CASSLDGGHGYTF	TGTGCCAGCAGCTTAGATGGAGGGCATGGCTACACCTTC
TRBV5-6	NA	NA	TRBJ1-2	CASSLTLYRVGGYTF	TGTGCCAGCAGCCTCACACTCTACAGGGTTGGAGGCTACACCTTC
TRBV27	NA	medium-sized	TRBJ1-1	CASSTGMANTEAFF	TGTGCCAGCAGTACCGGGATGGCGAACACTGAAGCTTTCTTT
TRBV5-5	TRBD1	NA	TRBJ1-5	CASSAGQLQPQHF	TGTGCCAGCAGCGCGGGACAGCTACAGCCCCAGCATTTT
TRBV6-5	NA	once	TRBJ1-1	CASSFQNTEAFF	TGTGCCAGCAGTTTTCAGAACACTGAAGCTTTCTTT
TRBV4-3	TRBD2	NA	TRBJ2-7	CASSQWSGSSYEQYF	TGCGCCAGCAGCCAATGGAGCGGGAGCTCCTACGAGCAGTACTTC
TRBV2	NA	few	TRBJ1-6	CASSDPGLPLHF	TGTGCCAGCAGTGACCCAGGGCTTCCCCTCCACTTT
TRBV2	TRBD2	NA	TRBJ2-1	CASSLGRAGGEQFF	TGTGCCTCCTCCCTGGGGAGGGCGGGTGGTGAGCAGTTCTTC
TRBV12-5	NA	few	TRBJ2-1	CASGLRGYEQFF	TGTGCTAGTGGTTTGAGGGGCTATGAGCAGTTCTTC
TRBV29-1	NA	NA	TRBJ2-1	CSGALGSYNEQFF	TGCAGCGGGGCGTTAGGCTCCTACAATGAGCAGTTCTTC
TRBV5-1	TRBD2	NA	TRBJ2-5	CASSLAGLAQETQYF	TGCGCCAGCAGCTTGGCGGGACTAGCCCAAGAGACCCAGTACTTC
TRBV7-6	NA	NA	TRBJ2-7	CASSLRGGRAYEQYF	TGTGCCAGCAGCTTAAGGGGGGGGAGGGCCTACGAGCAGTACTTC
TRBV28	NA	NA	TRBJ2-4	CASSFEGIQYF	TGTGCCAGCAGTTTTGAGGGCATTCAGTACTTC
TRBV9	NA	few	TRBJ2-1	CASSSVFYNEQFF	TGTGCCAGCAGCTCCGTGTTCTACAATGAGCAGTTCTTC
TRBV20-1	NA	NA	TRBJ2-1	CSAQGNEQFF	TGCAGTGCTCAGGGGAATGAGCAGTTCTTC
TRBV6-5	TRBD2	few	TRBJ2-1	CASSRRLGGRNEQFF	TGTGCCAGCAGTCGTCGGTTGGGAGGGAGGAATGAGCAGTTCTTC
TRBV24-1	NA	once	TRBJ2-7	CATSVAGSYEQYF	TGTGCCACCAGTGTCGCAGGGTCGTACGAGCAGTACTTC
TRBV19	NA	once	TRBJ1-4	CASSSRRGGGATNEKLFF	TGTGCCAGTAGTTCCCGCCGGGGAGGGGGAGCAACTAATGAAAAACTGTTTTTT
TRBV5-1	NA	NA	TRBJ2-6	CASSLAGAGANVLTF	TGCGCCAGCAGCTTGGCTGGGGCAGGGGCCAACGTCCTGACTTTC
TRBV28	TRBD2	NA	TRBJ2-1	CASRAAWGGGGGYNEQFF	TGTGCCAGCAGGGCCGCATGGGGCGGCGGGGGGGGCTACAATGAGCAGTTCTTC
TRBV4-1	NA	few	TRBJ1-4	CASSQSPGGEKLFF	TGCGCCAGCAGCCAATCCCCAGGTGGGGAAAAACTGTTTTTT
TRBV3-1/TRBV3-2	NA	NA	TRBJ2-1	CASSQEGGIYNEQFF	TGTGCCAGCAGCCAAGAAGGGGGTATCTACAATGAGCAGTTCTTC
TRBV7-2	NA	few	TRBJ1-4	CASSSGRASSNEKLFF	TGTGCCAGCAGCAGCGGACGAGCGAGCTCTAATGAAAAACTGTTTTTT
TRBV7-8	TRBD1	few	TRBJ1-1	CASTSDRESTEAFF	TGTGCCAGCACCTCGGACAGGGAATCCACTGAAGCTTTCTTT
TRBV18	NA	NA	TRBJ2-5	CASSPPTSRQETQYF	TGTGCCAGCTCACCACCTACTAGCCGCCAAGAGACCCAGTACTTC
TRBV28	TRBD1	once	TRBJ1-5	CASSLYRDRGGNQPQHF	TGTGCCAGCAGCCTGTATCGAGACAGGGGTGGCAATCAGCCCCAGCATTTT
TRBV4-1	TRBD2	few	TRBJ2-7	CASSHPGLRSGSQSYEQYF	TGCGCCAGCAGCCACCCGGGACTTCGTAGCGGGAGCCAGTCCTACGAGCAGTACTTC
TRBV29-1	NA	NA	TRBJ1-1	CSVEEVPGTEAFF	TGCAGCGTTGAAGAAGTGCCAGGGACTGAAGCTTTCTTT
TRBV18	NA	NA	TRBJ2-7	CASSMGQGSYEQYF	TGTGCCAGCTCGATGGGACAAGGGTCCTACGAGCAGTACTTC
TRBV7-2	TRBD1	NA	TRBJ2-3	CASSAQGTTDTQYF	TGTGCCAGCAGCGCACAGGGGACCACAGATACGCAGTATTTT